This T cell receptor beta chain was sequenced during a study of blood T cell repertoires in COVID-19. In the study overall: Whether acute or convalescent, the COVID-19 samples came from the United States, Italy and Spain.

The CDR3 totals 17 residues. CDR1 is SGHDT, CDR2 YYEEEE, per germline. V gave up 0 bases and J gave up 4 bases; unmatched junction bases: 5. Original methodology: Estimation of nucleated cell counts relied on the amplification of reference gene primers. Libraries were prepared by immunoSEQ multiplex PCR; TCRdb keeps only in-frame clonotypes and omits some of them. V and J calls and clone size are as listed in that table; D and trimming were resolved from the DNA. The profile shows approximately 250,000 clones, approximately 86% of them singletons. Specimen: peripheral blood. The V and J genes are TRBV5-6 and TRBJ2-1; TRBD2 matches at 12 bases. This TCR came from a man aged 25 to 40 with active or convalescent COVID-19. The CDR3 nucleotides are TGTGCCAGCAGCTTGGAACTAGCGGGGGGCGGGTACAATGAGCAGTTCTTC. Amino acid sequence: CASSLELAGGGYNEQFF.